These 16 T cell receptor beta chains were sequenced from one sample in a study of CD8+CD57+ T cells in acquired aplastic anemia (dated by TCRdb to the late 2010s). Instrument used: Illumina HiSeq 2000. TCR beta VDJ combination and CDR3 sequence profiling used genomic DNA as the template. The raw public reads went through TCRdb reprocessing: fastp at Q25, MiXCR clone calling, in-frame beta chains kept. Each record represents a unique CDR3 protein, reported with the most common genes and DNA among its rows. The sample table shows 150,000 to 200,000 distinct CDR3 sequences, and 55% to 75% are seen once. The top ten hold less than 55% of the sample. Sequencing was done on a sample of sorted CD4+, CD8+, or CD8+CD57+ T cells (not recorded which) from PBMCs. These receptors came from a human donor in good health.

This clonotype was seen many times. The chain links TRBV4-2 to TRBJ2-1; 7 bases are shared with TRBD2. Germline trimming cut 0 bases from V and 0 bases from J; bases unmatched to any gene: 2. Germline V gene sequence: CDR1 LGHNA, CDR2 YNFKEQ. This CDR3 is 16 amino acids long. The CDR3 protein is CASSQELASSYNEQFF. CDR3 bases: TGTGCCAGCAGCCAAGAACTAGCGAGCTCCTACAATGAGCAGTTCTTC.

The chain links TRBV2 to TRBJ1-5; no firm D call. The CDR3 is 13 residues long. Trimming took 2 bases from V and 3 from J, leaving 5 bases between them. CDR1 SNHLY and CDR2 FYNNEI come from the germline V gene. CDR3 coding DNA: TGTGCCAGCAGTGAATACGTCAATCAGCCCCAGCATTTT. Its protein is CASSEYVNQPQHF.

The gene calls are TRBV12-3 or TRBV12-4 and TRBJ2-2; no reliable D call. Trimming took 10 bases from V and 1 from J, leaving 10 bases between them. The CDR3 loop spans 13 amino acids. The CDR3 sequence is CATGPRNTGELFF. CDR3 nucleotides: TGTGCCACCGGGCCGCGGAACACCGGGGAGCTGTTTTTT.

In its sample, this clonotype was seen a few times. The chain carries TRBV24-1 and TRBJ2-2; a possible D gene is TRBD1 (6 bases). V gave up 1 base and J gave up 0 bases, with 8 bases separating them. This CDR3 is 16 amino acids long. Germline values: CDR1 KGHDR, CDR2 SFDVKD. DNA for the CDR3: TGTGCCACCAGTGATTTCACAGGGACGAACACCGGGGAGCTGTTTTTT. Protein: CATSDFTGTNTGELFF.

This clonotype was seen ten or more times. The CDR3 spells CASSLVIAGYNEQFF. CDR3 nucleotides: TGTGCCAGCAGCTTAGTAATAGCGGGGTACAATGAGCAGTTCTTC. The gene calls are TRBV7-9 and TRBJ2-1, with 8 bases that match TRBD2. The ends lost 1 base at V and 4 bases at J; junction bases unmatched: 3. CDR3 length: 15 amino acids. Germline-derived CDR1 and CDR2 are SEHNR and FQNEAQ (reference sequence).

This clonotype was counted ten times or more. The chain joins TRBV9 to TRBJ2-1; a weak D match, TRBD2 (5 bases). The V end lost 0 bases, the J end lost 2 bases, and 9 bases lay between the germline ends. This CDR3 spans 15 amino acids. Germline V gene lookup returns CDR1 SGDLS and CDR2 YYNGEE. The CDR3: CASSVGGAAYNEQFF. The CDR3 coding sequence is TGTGCCAGCAGCGTAGGGGGAGCCGCCTACAATGAGCAGTTCTTC.

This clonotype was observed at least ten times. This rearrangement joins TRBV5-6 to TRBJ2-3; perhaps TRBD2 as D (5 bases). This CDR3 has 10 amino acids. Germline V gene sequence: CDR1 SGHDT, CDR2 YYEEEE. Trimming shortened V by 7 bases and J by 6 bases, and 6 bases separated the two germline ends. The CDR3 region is CASEGDTQYF. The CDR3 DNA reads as TGTGCCAGCGAGGGCGATACGCAGTATTTT.

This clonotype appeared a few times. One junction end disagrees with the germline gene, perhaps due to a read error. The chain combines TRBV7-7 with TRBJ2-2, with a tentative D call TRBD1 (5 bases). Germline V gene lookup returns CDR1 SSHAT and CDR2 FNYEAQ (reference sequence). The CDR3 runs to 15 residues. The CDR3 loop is CASSSLGQGTGELFF. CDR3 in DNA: TGTGCTAGCAGCTCGCTGGGTCAGGGCACCGGGGAGCTGTTTTTT. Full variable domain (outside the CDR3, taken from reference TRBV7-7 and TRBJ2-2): GAGVSQSPRYKVTKRGQDVTLRCDPISSHATLYWYQQALGQGPEFLTYFNYEAQPDKSGLPSDRFSAERPEGSISTLTIQRTEQRDSAMYRCASSSLGQGTGELFFGEGSRLTVL.

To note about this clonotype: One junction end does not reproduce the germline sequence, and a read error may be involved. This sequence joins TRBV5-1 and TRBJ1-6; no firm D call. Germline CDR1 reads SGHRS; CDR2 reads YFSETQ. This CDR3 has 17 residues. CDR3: CASSLAGSNPYNSPLHF. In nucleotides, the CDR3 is TGTGCCAGCAGCTTGGCGGGCAGCAACCCATATAATTCACCCCTCCACTTT.

CDR3 sequence reads: CASSEEPSNQPQHF. CDR3 coding DNA: TGTGCCAGCAGTGAAGAGCCCTCCAATCAGCCCCAGCATTTT. This rearrangement joins TRBV2 to TRBJ1-5; D remains unclear. The CDR3 has 14 residues. V lost 1 base to trimming and J lost 3 bases, with 7 bases between them. The V gene's germline CDR1 is SNHLY and CDR2 FYNNEI.

The CDR3 DNA follows: TGTGCCAGCAGCTTAGGAGGACTAGCGGGAGGGCGGGAGACCCAGTACTTC. Amino acids: CASSLGGLAGGRETQYF. The J gene is TRBJ2-5, the V gene TRBV7-3, with TRBD2 matching 15 bases. Germline CDR1 and CDR2: SGHTA and FQGTGA. The CDR3 is 17 amino acids. V was pared by 2 bases and J by 5 bases, with 6 bases of the junction left unmatched.

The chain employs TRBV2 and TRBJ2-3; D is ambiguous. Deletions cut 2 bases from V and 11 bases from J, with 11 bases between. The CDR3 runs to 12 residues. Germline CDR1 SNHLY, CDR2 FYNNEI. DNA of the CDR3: TGTGCCAGCAGTGAATTGGGCCAGTTGCAGTATTTT. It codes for CASSELGQLQYF.

The CDR3 spells CASGPLYNDQYF. CDR3 sequence (DNA): TGTGCCAGCGGACCCCTCTACAATGACCAGTACTTC. The V call is TRBV25-1, the J call TRBJ2-5; D is unresolved. CDR1 and CDR2 from the germline V gene are MGHDK and SYGVNS. CDR3 size: 12 residues. The V end lost 8 bases, the J end lost 10 bases, and 17 bases lay between the germline ends.

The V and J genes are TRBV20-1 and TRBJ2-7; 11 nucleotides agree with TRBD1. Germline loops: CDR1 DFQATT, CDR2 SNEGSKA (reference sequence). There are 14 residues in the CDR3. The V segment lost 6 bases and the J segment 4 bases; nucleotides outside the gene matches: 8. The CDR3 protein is CSALTGTGGYEQYF. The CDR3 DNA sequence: TGCAGTGCGTTAACCGGGACAGGGGGGTACGAGCAGTACTTC.

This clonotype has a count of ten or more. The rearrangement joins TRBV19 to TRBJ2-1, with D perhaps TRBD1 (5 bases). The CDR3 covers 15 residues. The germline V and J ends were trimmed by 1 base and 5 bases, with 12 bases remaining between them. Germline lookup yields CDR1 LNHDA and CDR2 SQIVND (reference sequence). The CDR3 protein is CASSIARWGDNEQFF. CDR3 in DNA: TGTGCCAGTAGTATAGCACGATGGGGCGACAATGAGCAGTTCTTC.

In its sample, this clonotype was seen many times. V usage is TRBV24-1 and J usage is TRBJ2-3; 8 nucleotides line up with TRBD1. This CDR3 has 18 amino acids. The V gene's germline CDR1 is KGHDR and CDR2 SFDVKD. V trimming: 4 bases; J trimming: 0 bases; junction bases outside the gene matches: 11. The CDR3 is CATSESGTGFFSTDTQYF. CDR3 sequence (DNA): TGTGCCACCAGTGAATCCGGGACAGGCTTCTTTAGCACAGATACGCAGTATTTT.